This T cell receptor beta chain was obtained from a study of identical twins. The CDR3 runs 14 residues. The germline V gene has CDR1 LGHNA and CDR2 YNFKEQ. The germline V and J ends were trimmed by 4 bases and 5 bases, with 14 bases remaining between them. This clonotype has ten or more counts. Its antigen is unidentified. Overall study results and limits: Out-of-frame alpha sequences common to twins were enriched for low generation probability. Surplus twin overlap in beta out-of-frame sequences was less pronounced. With abundant cord blood beta clonotypes, insertions were fewer; memory repertoires showed no such pattern.

Each CDR3 protein gets one entry after TCRdb re-called the 5' RACE reads with MiXCR. The profile shows under 300,000 distinct CDR3 sequences, more than 13% of them singletons. V gene TRBV4-2 combines with J gene TRBJ2-5; D tentatively fits TRBD1 or TRBD2 (5 bases each). This TCR derives from a woman aged 18-35 years in good health. Source material: memory (CD45RO+) T cells sorted from blood. The DNA of the CDR3 is TGTGCCAGCAGCCCCGGGACCCACCTGGAGACCCAGTACTTC. It encodes CASSPGTHLETQYF.